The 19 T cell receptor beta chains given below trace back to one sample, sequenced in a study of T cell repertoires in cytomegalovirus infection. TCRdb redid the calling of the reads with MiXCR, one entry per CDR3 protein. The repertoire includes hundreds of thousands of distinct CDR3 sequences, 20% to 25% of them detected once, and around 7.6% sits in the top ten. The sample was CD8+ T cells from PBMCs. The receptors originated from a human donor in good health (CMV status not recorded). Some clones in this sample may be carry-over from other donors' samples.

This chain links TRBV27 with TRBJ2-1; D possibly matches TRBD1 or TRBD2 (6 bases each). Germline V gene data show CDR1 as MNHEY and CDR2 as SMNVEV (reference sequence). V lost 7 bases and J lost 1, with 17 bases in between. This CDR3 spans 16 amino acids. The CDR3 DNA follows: TGTGCCAGCACCAAGGGGGGAGGACTGTCCTACAATGAGCAGTTCTTC. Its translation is CASTKGGGLSYNEQFF.

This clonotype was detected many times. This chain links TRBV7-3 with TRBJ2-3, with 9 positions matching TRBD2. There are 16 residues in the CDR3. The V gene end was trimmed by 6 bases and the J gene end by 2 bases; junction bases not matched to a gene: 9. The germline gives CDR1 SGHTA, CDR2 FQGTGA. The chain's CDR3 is CASRPLAGGITDTQYF. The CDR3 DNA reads TGTGCCAGCAGGCCCCTCGCGGGGGGGATCACAGATACGCAGTATTTT.

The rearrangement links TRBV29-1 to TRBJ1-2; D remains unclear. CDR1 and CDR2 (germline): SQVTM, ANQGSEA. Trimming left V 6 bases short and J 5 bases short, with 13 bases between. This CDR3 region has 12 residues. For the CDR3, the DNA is TGCAGCGTCCCCTGGGGAAATTATGGCTACACCTTC. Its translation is CSVPWGNYGYTF.

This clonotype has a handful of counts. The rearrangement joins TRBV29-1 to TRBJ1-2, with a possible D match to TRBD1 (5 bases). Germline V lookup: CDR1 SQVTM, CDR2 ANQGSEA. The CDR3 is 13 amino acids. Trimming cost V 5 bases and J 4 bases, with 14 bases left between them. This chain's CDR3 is CSVPPGAGYGYTF. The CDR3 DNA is TGCAGCGTTCCCCCCGGGGCTGGCTATGGCTACACCTTC.

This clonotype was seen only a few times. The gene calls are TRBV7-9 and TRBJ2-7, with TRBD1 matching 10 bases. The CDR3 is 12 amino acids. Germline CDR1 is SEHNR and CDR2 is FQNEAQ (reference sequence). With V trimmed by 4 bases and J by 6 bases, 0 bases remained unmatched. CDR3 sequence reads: CASSWDRGEQYV. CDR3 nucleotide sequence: TGTGCCAGCAGCTGGGACAGGGGCGAGCAGTACGTC.

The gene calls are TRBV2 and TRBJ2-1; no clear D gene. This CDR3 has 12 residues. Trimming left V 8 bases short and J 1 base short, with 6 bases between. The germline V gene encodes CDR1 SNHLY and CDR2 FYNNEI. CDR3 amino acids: CASPGSYNEQFF. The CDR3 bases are TGTGCCAGCCCCGGTTCCTACAATGAGCAGTTCTTC. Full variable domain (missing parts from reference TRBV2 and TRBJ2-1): EPEVTQTPSHQVTQMGQEVILRCVPISNHLYFYWYRQILGQKVEFLVSFYNNEISEKSEIFDDQFSVERPDGSNFTLKIRSTKLEDSAMYFCASPGSYNEQFFGPGTRLTVL.

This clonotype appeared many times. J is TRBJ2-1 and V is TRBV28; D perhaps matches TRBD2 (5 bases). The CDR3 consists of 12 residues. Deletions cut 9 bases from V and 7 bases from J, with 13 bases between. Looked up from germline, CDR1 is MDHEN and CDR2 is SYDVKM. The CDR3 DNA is TGTGCCAGTGAGGGTTTTGGGAATGAGCAGTTCTTC. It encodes CASEGFGNEQFF.

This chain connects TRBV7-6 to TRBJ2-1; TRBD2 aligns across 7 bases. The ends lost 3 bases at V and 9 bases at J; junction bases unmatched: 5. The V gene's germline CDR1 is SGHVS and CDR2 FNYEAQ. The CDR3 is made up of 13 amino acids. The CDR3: CASSLGEGREQFF. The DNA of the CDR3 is TGTGCCAGCAGCTTGGGGGAGGGTCGTGAGCAGTTCTTC.

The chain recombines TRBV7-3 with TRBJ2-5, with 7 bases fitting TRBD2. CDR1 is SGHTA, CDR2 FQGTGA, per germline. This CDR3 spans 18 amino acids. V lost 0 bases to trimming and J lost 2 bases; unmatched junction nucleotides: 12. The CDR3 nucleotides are TGTGCCAGCAGCTTAACAGGCTGGCGGGGGTTTTATCAAGAGACCCAGTACTTC. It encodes CASSLTGWRGFYQETQYF.

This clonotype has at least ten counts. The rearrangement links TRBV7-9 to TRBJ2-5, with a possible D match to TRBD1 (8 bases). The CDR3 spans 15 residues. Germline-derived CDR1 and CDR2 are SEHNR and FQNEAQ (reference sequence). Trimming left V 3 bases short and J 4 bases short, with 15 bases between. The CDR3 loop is CASSFLQGEGETQYF. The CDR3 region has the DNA TGTGCCAGCAGCTTCCTACAGGGGGAGGGAGAGACCCAGTACTTC.

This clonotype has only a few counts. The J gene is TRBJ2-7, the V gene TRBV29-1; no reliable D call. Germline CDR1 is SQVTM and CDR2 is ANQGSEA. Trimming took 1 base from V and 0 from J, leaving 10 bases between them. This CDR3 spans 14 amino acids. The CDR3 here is CSVEGSSSSYEQYF. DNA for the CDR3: TGCAGCGTTGAAGGGTCCTCGAGCTCCTACGAGCAGTACTTC.

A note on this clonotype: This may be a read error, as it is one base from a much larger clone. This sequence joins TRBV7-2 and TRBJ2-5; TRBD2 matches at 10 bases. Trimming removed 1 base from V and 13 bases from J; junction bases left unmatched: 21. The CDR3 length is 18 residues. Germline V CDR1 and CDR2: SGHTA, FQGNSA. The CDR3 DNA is TGTGCCAGCAGCTTAGGTTCCCTAGCGGGGGCCGTAAGAGATGGTCTGTACTTC. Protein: CASSLGSLAGAVRDGLYF.

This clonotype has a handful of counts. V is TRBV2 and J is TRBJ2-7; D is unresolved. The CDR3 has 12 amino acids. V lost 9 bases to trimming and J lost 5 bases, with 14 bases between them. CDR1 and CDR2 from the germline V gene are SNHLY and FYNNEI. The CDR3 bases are TGTGCCAGTCCCGGTCCCTTCGACGAGCAGTACGTC. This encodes CASPGPFDEQYV.

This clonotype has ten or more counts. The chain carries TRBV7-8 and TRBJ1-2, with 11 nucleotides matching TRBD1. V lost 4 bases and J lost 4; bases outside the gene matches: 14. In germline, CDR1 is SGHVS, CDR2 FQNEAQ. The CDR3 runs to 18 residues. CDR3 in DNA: TGTGCCAGCAGCTCAACTGCAGGACAGGGGGCGACGCTCTATGGCTACACCTTC. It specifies CASSSTAGQGATLYGYTF.

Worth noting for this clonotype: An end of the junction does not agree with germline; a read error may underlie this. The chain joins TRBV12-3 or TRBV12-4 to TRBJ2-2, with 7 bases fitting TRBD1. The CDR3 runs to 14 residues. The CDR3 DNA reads TGTCCCAGCAGTTTTTCAGGGGGCACCGGGGAGCTGTTTTTT. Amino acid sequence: CPSSFSGGTGELFF.

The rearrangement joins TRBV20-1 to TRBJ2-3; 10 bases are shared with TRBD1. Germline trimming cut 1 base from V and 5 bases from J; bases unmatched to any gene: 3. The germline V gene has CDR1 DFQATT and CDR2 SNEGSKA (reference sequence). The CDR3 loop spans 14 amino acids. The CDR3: CSARGDRGEDTQYF. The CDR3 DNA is TGCAGTGCTAGAGGGGACAGGGGAGAAGATACGCAGTATTTT.

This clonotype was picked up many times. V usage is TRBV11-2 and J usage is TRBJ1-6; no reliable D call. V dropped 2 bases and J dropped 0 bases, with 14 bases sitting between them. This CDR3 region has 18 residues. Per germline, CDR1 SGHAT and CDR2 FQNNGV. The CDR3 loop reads CASSLWFRPDSYNSPLHF. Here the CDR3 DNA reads TGTGCCAGCAGCTTATGGTTCCGGCCAGACTCCTATAATTCACCCCTCCACTTT.

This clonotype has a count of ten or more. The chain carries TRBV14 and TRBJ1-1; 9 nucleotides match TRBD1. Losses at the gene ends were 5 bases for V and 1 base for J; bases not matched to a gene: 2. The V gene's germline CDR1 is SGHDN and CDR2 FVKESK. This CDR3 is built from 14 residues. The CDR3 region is CASSYRGRNTEAFF. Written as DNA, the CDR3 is TGTGCCAGCAGCTACAGGGGGCGGAACACTGAAGCTTTCTTT.

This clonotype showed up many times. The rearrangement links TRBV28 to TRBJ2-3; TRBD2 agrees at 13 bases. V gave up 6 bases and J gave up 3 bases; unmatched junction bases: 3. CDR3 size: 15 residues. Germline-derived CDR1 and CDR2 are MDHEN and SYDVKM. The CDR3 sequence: CASSKGLAGTDTQYF. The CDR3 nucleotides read TGTGCCAGCAGCAAGGGACTAGCGGGAACAGATACGCAGTATTTT.